This TCR beta chain was profiled in a study of T cell responses to AZD1222 COVID-19 vaccine (dated by TCRdb to about 2021). For the study in its entirety: AZD1222 recipients with second doses at about 4 weeks or about 12 weeks were pooled, because spike-specific TCR depth and breadth did not differ between schedules. TCR sequencing was performed for about 250 trial participants, of whom about 200 were given two doses of AZD1222 and roughly 25 were given two doses of MenACWY control vaccine. Trial participants were enrolled by age into subgroups of 18-55, 56-69 and 70-plus years, and around 150, 28 and 57 TCR-sequenced participants, respectively, were included in these subgroups.

Explained via the paper, the time point label denotes: baseline before first vaccination. Vaccinee samples came from UK trials COV001 and COV002, including a single-blind randomized controlled phase 2/3 trial of AZD1222 (ChAdOx1 nCoV-19) in healthy adults. For TCRbeta chain sequencing, PBMC samples were collected from trial participants at day 0 and at day 28 after the second dose. V ends up 5 bases short and J 3 bases short, with an unmatched junction base count of 7. Reading the germline V gene gives CDR1 SGHTA and CDR2 FQGNSA. Reading from cysteine to phenylalanine, the CDR3 counts 16 amino acids. Left in the record is the CDR3 DNA by itself, 48 bases read in frame from the first base. Study-level results and caveats: Vaccine-associated CD4 TCRs spanned the whole spike protein, with dominant responses in regions 160-218 and 743-854. After two AZD1222 doses, both the breadth and the depth of spike-specific TCRs were significantly higher than at day 0 and than in MenACWY recipients. No day 14 peak-response samples were available, so repertoires were characterized only after the peak T cell response. Participants were mostly white British and included more females than males, and it was suggested by the authors that clonal diversity may have been underestimated. Reportedly, almost half of the unique spike-specific TCRs recognized epitopes lying outside the regions that are mutated in the B.1.351 and B.1.1.7 variants. Only five to seven AZD1222 recipients were SARS-CoV-2 seropositive at baseline, limiting conclusions about previously exposed vaccinees. In the small 56-69-year group, the increase in depth fell short of significance, most likely because of low power.

As regards this clone: Its antigen remains unidentified. No much larger clone is present one base from it, and per-base qualities are unavailable.

The CDR3 regions of human TCRbeta chains were analyzed by immunosequencing. Per the original workflow: TCRs in the repertoires were compared against a reference library of SARS-CoV-2-specific TCRs that had been generated with the MIRA antigen-specificity platform. Breadth meant the fraction of unique TCRs that were SARS-CoV-2-associated, whereas depth meant the fraction of total T cells that were SARS-CoV-2-associated. Each spike-specific TCR was assigned to its reactive spike region and to a CD4 or CD8 class using the MIRA data. Log10-transformed breadth and depth values were compared by one-way ANOVA with Sidak's multiple comparisons tests. The source is immuneACCESS, and TCRdb retained only in-frame sequences with V and J called. Part of the clones is not carried over; for the studies checked, unresolved V genes explain less than half of this, and the remainder is unexplained. V, J and clone size derive from that table, while D and trimming were established from the DNA sequence. Present in this sample are about 110,000 clones, about 80% of which were seen just once. Roughly 9% of the sample is in the top ten clones.

The chain employs TRBV7-2 and TRBJ1-2; 12 of the junction bases match TRBD1. This TCR came from an adult in good health. The source material was peripheral blood, sampled on day 0 of AZD1222 vaccination. The base sequence is TGTGCCAGCAGCATTCCGGGACAGGGGGCGGACTATGGCTACACCTTC. Its protein product is CASSIPGQGADYGYTF.